These 30 T cell receptor beta chains were sequenced from one sample in a study of OX40 agonist ivuxolimab in advanced cancers. Clones were sequenced by immunoSEQ multiplex PCR, and TCRdb holds only the in-frame ones, with some missing. The sample shows some 100,000 clones, around 91% of them seen only once. Source: CD4+ or CD8+ T cells sorted from blood, taken in a trial of the OX40 agonist ivuxolimab. These receptor sequences come from an adult with an advanced solid tumor such as melanoma, head and neck, liver or kidney cancer.

The rearrangement uses TRBV23-1 and TRBJ2-4; D perhaps matches TRBD2 (6 bases). TRBV23-1 is an ORF; its function is uncertain. This CDR3 comprises 19 residues. With 3 bases removed from V and 6 bases from J, the gap between germline ends came to 27 bases. The CDR3 loop is CASSQSQGGRRDQGNIQYF. As DNA, the CDR3 is TGCGCCAGCAGTCAGTCCCAGGGAGGCCGACGCGACCAAGGAAACATTCAGTACTTC.

The chain uses TRBV7-2 and TRBJ2-2; the D gene is possibly TRBD2 (5 bases). This CDR3 comprises 14 residues. CDR1 is SGHTA, CDR2 FQGNSA, per germline. Trimming cost V 0 bases and J 6 bases, with 8 bases left between them. In nucleotides, the CDR3 is TGTGCCAGCAGCTTAGCGGGAGTGCCCGGGGAGCTGTTTTTT. Translated, it gives CASSLAGVPGELFF.

The CDR3 spells CASSSGGVSKSETQYF. The CDR3 region has the DNA TGTGCCAGCAGCTCGGGGGGGGTTAGCAAATCAGAGACCCAGTACTTC. V usage is TRBV5-4 and J usage is TRBJ2-5; 8 bases line up with TRBD2. This CDR3 comprises 16 residues. J was trimmed by 4 bases and V by 3 bases; bases with no gene match: 11. In germline, CDR1 is SGHNT, CDR2 YYREEE (reference sequence).

V is TRBV11-2 and J is TRBJ1-1; perhaps TRBD1 as D (5 bases). Per germline, CDR1 SGHAT and CDR2 FQNNGV. This CDR3 contains 16 residues. V shed 2 bases and J shed 4 bases, with 17 bases lying between them. Here the CDR3 reads CASSLLRGRKGTEAFF. As DNA, the CDR3 is TGTGCCAGCAGCTTATTAAGGGGCCGTAAGGGCACTGAAGCTTTCTTT.

This sequence joins TRBV6-5 and TRBJ2-1; no clear D gene. This CDR3 is 15 amino acids long. V was shortened by 6 bases and J by 0 bases, with 12 bases between the two germline ends. CDR1 MNHEY and CDR2 SVGAGI come from the germline V gene. The CDR3 sequence: CASSLSLGSYNEQFF. DNA for the CDR3: TGTGCCAGCAGCCTCTCACTGGGCTCCTACAATGAGCAGTTCTTC.

The chain is built from TRBV4-3 and TRBJ2-1; 11 positions match TRBD2. The length of the CDR3 is 12 residues. Germline CDR1 is LGHNA and CDR2 is YSLEER. V was clipped by 3 bases and J by 13 bases; unmatched bases: 2. CDR3 sequence (DNA): TGCGCCAGCAGCCACACTAGCGGGAGACAGTTCTTC. Translating it yields CASSHTSGRQFF.

The V and J genes are TRBV14 and TRBJ1-1, with D hard to call. Trimming shortened V by 0 bases and J by 4 bases, and 9 bases separated the two germline ends. This CDR3 spans 14 amino acids. Germline V gene sequence: CDR1 SGHDN, CDR2 FVKESK. Written as DNA, the CDR3 is TGTGCCAGCAGCCAAGAACGCGGGATCACTGAAGCTTTCTTT. Its protein product is CASSQERGITEAFF.

Notes on this clone: The sample has other DNA sequences that encode this CDR3 too. The chain uses TRBV7-8 and TRBJ2-6, with TRBD1 matching 10 bases. The V segment lost 5 bases and the J segment 1 base; nucleotides outside the gene matches: 5. Germline CDR1 is SGHVS and CDR2 is FQNEAQ. The CDR3 sequence is 17 residues long. This CDR3 reads CASSPGQGPSGANVLTF. The CDR3 nucleotides read TGTGCCAGCAGCCCGGGACAGGGGCCGTCTGGGGCCAACGTCCTGACTTTC.

The chain employs TRBV7-2 and TRBJ1-2; 8 bases align to TRBD1. Germline loops: CDR1 SGHTA, CDR2 FQGNSA. V was clipped by 1 base and J by 4 bases; unmatched bases: 5. This CDR3 contains 15 residues. The CDR3 DNA follows: TGTGCCAGCAGCTTAGTCCAGACAGGGGTCTATGGCTACACCTTC. Translated, it gives CASSLVQTGVYGYTF.

This chain joins TRBV5-1 and TRBJ1-1, with 11 positions matching TRBD1. The CDR3 contains 16 residues. V was pared by 1 base and J by 4 bases, with 6 bases of the junction left unmatched. Germline lookup yields CDR1 SGHRS and CDR2 YFSETQ. The CDR3 coding sequence is TGCGCCAGCAGCTTGCCGGGACAGGGGGGTACCACTGAAGCTTTCTTT. This encodes CASSLPGQGGTTEAFF. Full variable domain (outside the CDR3, taken from reference TRBV5-1 and TRBJ1-1): KAGVTQTPRYLIKTRGQQVTLSCSPISGHRSVSWYQQTPGQGLQFLFEYFSETQRNKGNFPGRFSGRQFSNSRSEMNVSTLELGDSALYLCASSLPGQGGTTEAFFGQGTRLTVV.

This chain uses TRBV9 with TRBJ1-2; TRBD1 aligns across 7 bases. J lost 5 bases, V lost 7 bases, and 20 bases had no gene match. The CDR3 length is 17 residues. CDR1 SGDLS and CDR2 YYNGEE come from the germline V gene. CDR3 sequence (DNA): TGTGCCAGCTCACCCTCAGGCCCCCTGACAGGGAGATATGGCTACACCTTC. This translates into CASSPSGPLTGRYGYTF. Based on the CDR3 plus reference TRBV9 and TRBJ1-2, the full variable domain is DSGVTQTPKHLITATGQRVTLRCSPRSGDLSVYWYQQSLDQGLQFLIQYYNGEERAKGNILERFSAQQFPDLHSELNLSSLELGDSALYFCASSPSGPLTGRYGYTFGSGTRLTVV.

The chain employs TRBV25-1 and TRBJ2-7; D ambiguous. V lost 6 bases and J 3 bases, leaving 12 bases between the germline ends. This CDR3 spans 13 amino acids. Germline loops: CDR1 MGHDK, CDR2 SYGVNS. The CDR3 nucleotides are TGTGCCAGCAGGGATAACGTCGTCTACGAGCAGTACTTC. Its protein product is CASRDNVVYEQYF.

This sequence joins TRBV19 and TRBJ1-5, with 9 bases matching TRBD1. This CDR3 spans 16 amino acids. Germline V gene lookup returns CDR1 LNHDA and CDR2 SQIVND (reference sequence). V lost 4 bases to trimming and J lost 5 bases; unmatched junction nucleotides: 9. The CDR3, as DNA: TGTGCCAGTAGTACACGTCCGGGACAGGGATATCAGCCCCAGCATTTT. Translated: CASSTRPGQGYQPQHF.

This chain connects TRBV7-3 to TRBJ2-6; TRBD1 agrees at 10 bases. V shed 5 bases and J 4 bases; nucleotides not matched to a gene: 8. This CDR3 spans 17 amino acids. CDR1 is SGHTA and CDR2 is FQGTGA in the germline V gene. CDR3 protein: CASSPGTGDGGANVLTF. The DNA of the CDR3 is TGTGCCAGCAGCCCCGGGACAGGGGATGGCGGGGCCAACGTCCTGACTTTC.

This sequence joins TRBV4-3 and TRBJ2-3; 7 bases are a match to TRBD2. The CDR3 covers 15 residues. Per germline, CDR1 LGHNA and CDR2 YSLEER. The J segment lost 1 base and the V segment lost 0 bases, leaving 1 base of the junction unmatched. The CDR3 loop reads CASSQEAGGTDTQYF. CDR3 sequence (DNA): TGCGCCAGCAGCCAAGAGGCGGGAGGCACAGATACGCAGTATTTT.

J is TRBJ2-3 and V is TRBV7-3, with 7 bases lining up with TRBD2. The CDR3 consists of 16 residues. Germline lookup yields CDR1 SGHTA and CDR2 FQGTGA. V lost 5 bases to trimming and J lost 4 bases; unmatched junction nucleotides: 12. CDR3 region: CASSPGLPNYADTQYF. The CDR3 DNA reads TGTGCCAGCAGCCCGGGACTACCAAACTATGCAGATACGCAGTATTTT.

This clone was seen a single time. This sequence joins TRBV29-1 and TRBJ1-1, with TRBD1 matching over 9 bases. CDR1 is SQVTM and CDR2 is ANQGSEA in the germline V gene. The CDR3 covers 18 residues. V lost 6 bases, J lost 7 bases, and 24 bases stayed unmatched. CDR3 protein: CSVVPGQGIVVGEGEAFF. DNA of the CDR3: TGCAGCGTCGTACCGGGACAGGGAATAGTGGTGGGGGAAGGTGAAGCTTTCTTT.

The table lists this clone with a count of one. The rearrangement joins TRBV6-6 to TRBJ1-2; D remains unclear. The CDR3 covers 16 residues. Per germline, CDR1 MNHNY and CDR2 SVGAGI (reference sequence). Between the trimmed V and J ends, which lost 0 bases and 3 bases, there was a span of 14 bases. The CDR3: CASSYSSSRGDYGYTF. CDR3 in DNA: TGTGCCAGCAGTTACTCCTCCAGTCGGGGAGACTATGGCTACACCTTC.

The V call is TRBV5-4, the J call TRBJ2-7; TRBD2 agrees at 11 bases. V gave up 3 bases and J gave up 4 bases; unmatched junction bases: 9. CDR1 is SGHNT and CDR2 is YYREEE in the germline V gene (reference sequence). The CDR3 has 16 amino acids. The chain's CDR3 is CASSSGRTSGSYEQYF. The CDR3 DNA follows: TGTGCCAGCAGCTCCGGAAGGACTAGCGGGTCGTACGAGCAGTACTTC.

The V gene is TRBV6-6, the J gene TRBJ2-4; D not certain. The germline CDR1 and CDR2 sequences are MNHNY and SVGAGI (reference sequence). This CDR3 comprises 15 residues. Trimming shortened V by 4 bases and J by 0 bases, and 10 bases separated the two germline ends. This CDR3 reads CASSSVGLAKNIQYF. The CDR3 nucleotides are TGTGCCAGCAGTTCAGTGGGATTAGCCAAAAACATTCAGTACTTC.

This rearrangement joins TRBV7-3 to TRBJ2-5, with TRBD2 matching 14 bases. This CDR3 is 15 amino acids long. V trimming: 3 bases; J trimming: 5 bases; junction bases outside the gene matches: 2. Germline V lookup: CDR1 SGHTA, CDR2 FQGTGA. The CDR3: CASSLTSGRGETQYF. CDR3 coding DNA: TGTGCCAGCAGCTTGACTAGCGGGAGGGGCGAGACCCAGTACTTC.

The rearrangement links TRBV30 to TRBJ1-1; D uncertain. Germline values: CDR1 GTSNPN, CDR2 SVGIG (reference sequence). The CDR3 totals 14 residues. Trimming pared 2 bases from V and 1 base from J, leaving 11 bases between. The chain's CDR3 is CAWSRVLRNTEAFF. CDR3 nucleotide sequence: TGTGCCTGGAGTCGGGTTCTTCGGAACACTGAAGCTTTCTTT. The full variable domain, in which reference TRBV30 and TRBJ1-1 provide the parts outside the CDR3, is SQTIHQWPATLVQPVGSPLSLECTVEGTSNPNLYWYRQAAGRGLQLLFYSVGIGQISSEVPQNLSASRPQDRQFILSSKKLLLSDSGFYLCAWSRVLRNTEAFFGQGTRLTVV.

The chain is built from TRBV11-2 and TRBJ1-2, with TRBD1 matching 7 bases. V lost 3 bases and J lost 6; bases outside the gene matches: 10. The CDR3 totals 15 residues. Germline values: CDR1 SGHAT, CDR2 FQNNGV. This chain's CDR3 is CASSLVGQGGNGYTF. The CDR3 nucleotides are TGTGCCAGCAGCTTGGTGGGGCAGGGGGGTAATGGCTACACCTTC.

The CDR3 DNA reads TGTGCCAGCAGTTACTCATCTAGCGGGAGAGGGAGTGAGCAGTTCTTC. Its translation is CASSYSSSGRGSEQFF. The chain joins TRBV6-5 to TRBJ2-1, with 10 nucleotides matching TRBD2. The CDR3 contains 16 residues. Germline CDR1 reads MNHEY; CDR2 reads SVGAGI. J was trimmed by 9 bases and V by 0 bases; bases with no gene match: 8.

The rearrangement joins TRBV6-5 to TRBJ1-2; D uncertain. The CDR3 runs 13 residues. Germline V CDR1 and CDR2: MNHEY, SVGAGI. V lost 1 base and J lost 2, with 5 bases in between. This CDR3 is CASSYWENYGYTF. The CDR3 bases are TGTGCCAGCAGTTACTGGGAGAACTATGGCTACACCTTC.

This rearrangement joins TRBV6-5 to TRBJ1-6, with D uncertain. The CDR3 has 14 amino acids. The germline V gene encodes CDR1 MNHEY and CDR2 SVGAGI. The ends were cut back, 5 bases at V and 7 bases at J, with 12 bases in the middle. In DNA form, the CDR3 reads TGTGCCAGCAGTCCGGCAAGGAAGAATTCACCCCTCCACTTT. Amino acid sequence: CASSPARKNSPLHF.

The chain is built from TRBV28 and TRBJ2-3; 9 bases are a match to TRBD2. This CDR3 comprises 13 residues. The V segment lost 7 bases and the J segment 4 bases; nucleotides outside the gene matches: 3. The germline V gene has CDR1 MDHEN and CDR2 SYDVKM. This CDR3 is CASKAGGADTQYF. CDR3 nucleotides: TGTGCCAGCAAGGCGGGAGGGGCAGATACGCAGTATTTT.

The gene calls are TRBV7-2 and TRBJ2-5, with D possibly being TRBD1 (6 bases). Per germline, CDR1 SGHTA and CDR2 FQGNSA. Trimming left V 1 base short and J 2 bases short, with 14 bases between. The CDR3 covers 16 residues. CDR3 loop: CASSLEGGRRQETQYF. In DNA, the CDR3 is TGTGCCAGCAGCTTAGAAGGGGGAAGGAGGCAAGAGACCCAGTACTTC. The whole variable domain, filled in from reference TRBV7-2 and TRBJ2-5, reads GAGVSQSPSNKVTEKGKDVELRCDPISGHTALYWYRQSLGQGLEFLIYFQGNSAPDKSGLPSDRFSAERTGGSVSTLTIQRTQQEDSAVYLCASSLEGGRRQETQYFGPGTRLLVL.

The chain carries TRBV18 and TRBJ2-2; possibly TRBD1 for D (6 bases). The V end lost 2 bases, the J end lost 3 bases, and 10 bases lay between the germline ends. Germline V gene sequence: CDR1 KGHSH, CDR2 LQKENI. The CDR3 consists of 15 residues. The chain's CDR3 is CASSPGQPYTGELFF. The CDR3, as DNA: TGTGCCAGCTCACCAGGACAGCCTTACACCGGGGAGCTGTTTTTT.

The genes are TRBV4-3 and TRBJ2-2, with 9 bases matching TRBD2. In germline, CDR1 is LGHNA, CDR2 YSLEER. Trimming cost V 5 bases and J 8 bases; bases outside gene matches: 0. The CDR3 length is 12 residues. The CDR3 nucleotides read TGCGCCAGCAGCGGACTAGCGGGGGAGCTGTTTTTT. It yields the protein CASSGLAGELFF.